This T cell receptor (beta chain) came from a study of early T cells in non-severe SARS-CoV-2 infection. Study as a whole: With bulk RNA from unsorted whole blood as input, sequencing yielded unpaired chains. Study outcomes and limitations: Missing private and CD4 specificities, VDJdb matching favored anti-spike CD8 responses.

This clonotype was observed at least ten times. Its antigen remains unidentified. Individual cDNA molecules carried attached unique molecular identifiers. TCRdb re-analysed the 5' RACE reads in MiXCR, keeping a single row per CDR3 protein. This table holds 32,000 or so distinct CDR3 sequences, about 5% found once. This clonotype originated in an adult who was a healthcare worker with PCR-confirmed SARS-CoV-2 infection or an uninfected control (not recorded which). The source material was whole blood.

The CDR3, as DNA: TGTGCCAGCTCACGGAATAGGGCCGGTTTGAACACTGAAGCTTTCTTT. Translation gives CASSRNRAGLNTEAFF. This chain links TRBV18 with TRBJ1-1, with D unresolved. V dropped 4 bases and J dropped 0 bases, with 15 bases sitting between them. The CDR3 runs 16 residues. Germline CDR1 reads KGHSH; CDR2 reads LQKENI. The whole variable domain, remainder taken from reference TRBV18 and TRBJ1-1, is NAGVMQNPRHLVRRRGQEARLRCSPMKGHSHVYWYRQLPEEGLKFMVYLQKENIIDESGMPKERFSAEFPKEGPSILRIQQVVRGDSAAYFCASSRNRAGLNTEAFFGQGTRLTVV.